A selection of T cell receptor beta chains follows, all from one sample in a study of beta chain features in type 1 diabetes. TCRdb keeps only in-frame clones here, not all; method: immunoSEQ multiplex PCR. The sample holds under 500,000 clones; approximately 30% are singletons and the top ten take 0.05% to 0.07%. Sequencing was performed on naive CD4+ T cells from blood. These TCRs come from a man aged 18 to 30 in good health. The CDR3 runs from the conserved cysteine through the conserved F or W. The order of the fields is V gene, D gene, J gene, clone size, CDR3 protein, CDR3 DNA. A D gene is named only where the DNA matches it firmly. Size values are once, few and many counts, or a class for expanded clones, and some rows have none.

TRBV13	NA	TRBJ1-4	few	CASSFGGRAQKLFF	TGTGCCAGCAGCTTCGGGGGGCGGGCCCAAAAACTGTTTTTT
TRBV7-2	NA	TRBJ2-2	few	CASSLSGELFF	TGTGCCAGCAGCTTGTCCGGGGAGCTGTTTTTT
TRBV4-2	NA	TRBJ1-1	NA	CASSQDPGTEAFF	TGTGCCAGCAGCCAAGATCCGGGGACTGAAGCTTTCTTT
TRBV7-6	NA	TRBJ2-3	few	CASSPTEGTSTDTQYF	TGTGCCAGCAGCCCTACTGAAGGCACTTCCACAGATACGCAGTATTTT
TRBV20-1	NA	TRBJ2-4	few	CSAEGKDIQYF	TGCAGTGCGGAGGGAAAGGACATTCAGTACTTC
TRBV20-1	NA	TRBJ2-1	few	CSARPGEQFF	TGCAGTGCTAGGCCCGGTGAGCAGTTCTTC
TRBV13	TRBD1	TRBJ1-4	NA	CASSLLGTGGEKLFF	TGTGCCAGCAGCTTATTAGGGACAGGGGGCGAAAAACTGTTTTTT
TRBV4-1	NA	TRBJ2-7	NA	CASSQGTQVSSYEQYF	TGCGCCAGCAGCCAGGGGACTCAGGTCAGCTCCTACGAGCAGTACTTC
TRBV28	NA	TRBJ2-2	NA	CASSRGELFF	TGTGCCAGTTCAAGAGGGGAGCTGTTTTTT
TRBV18	NA	TRBJ2-7	NA	CASSQPRLASSYEQYF	TGTGCCAGCTCACAACCGCGGCTAGCCTCATCCTACGAGCAGTACTTC
TRBV13	NA	TRBJ2-3	NA	CASSRTRNTQYF	TGTGCCAGCAGCCGGACGCGGAATACGCAGTATTTT
TRBV29-1	NA	TRBJ2-1	few	CSAQGNLALPYNEQFF	TGCAGCGCCCAAGGGAACCTAGCGCTTCCCTACAATGAGCAGTTCTTC
TRBV30	NA	TRBJ2-3	NA	CAWNHLGEGRTDTQYF	TGTGCCTGGAATCATTTGGGGGAAGGGCGCACAGATACGCAGTATTTT
TRBV6-5	NA	TRBJ2-3	NA	CASSQPGADTQYF	TGTGCCAGCAGTCAACCAGGGGCAGATACGCAGTATTTT
TRBV5-6	TRBD1	TRBJ2-3	NA	CASNAGQGTDTQYF	TGTGCCAGCAATGCAGGACAGGGGACAGATACGCAGTATTTT
TRBV18	TRBD1	TRBJ1-1	NA	CASSRQGKNTEAFF	TGTGCCAGCTCACGACAGGGAAAGAACACTGAAGCTTTCTTT
TRBV9	NA	TRBJ2-3	NA	CASSVLPVADTQYF	TGTGCCAGCAGCGTATTACCCGTAGCGGATACGCAGTATTTT
TRBV11-2	TRBD2	TRBJ2-1	once	CASEAGETYNEQFF	TGTGCCAGCGAAGCGGGAGAGACCTACAATGAGCAGTTCTTC
TRBV29-1	NA	TRBJ1-2	few	CSVEFGGSKNYGYTF	TGCAGCGTTGAATTTGGTGGCAGCAAAAACTATGGCTACACCTTC
TRBV2	NA	TRBJ2-1	NA	CASSRLPSSYNEQFF	TGTGCCAGCAGCAGACTACCTAGCTCCTACAATGAGCAGTTCTTC
TRBV5-6	NA	TRBJ2-7	few	CASSVVGYEQYF	TGTGCCAGCAGCGTTGTTGGCTACGAGCAGTACTTC
TRBV9	TRBD2	TRBJ2-3	few	CASSVGGGRPTDTQYF	TGTGCCAGCAGCGTAGGCGGGGGGCGGCCCACAGATACGCAGTATTTT
TRBV5-1	NA	TRBJ2-5	NA	CASSGGIPETQYF	TGCGCCAGCAGTGGAGGGATCCCAGAGACCCAGTACTTC
TRBV7-9	NA	TRBJ2-3	few	CASSLDYRADTQYF	TGTGCCAGCAGCTTGGACTACCGGGCAGATACGCAGTATTTT
TRBV29-1	TRBD2	TRBJ2-1	NA	CSVVAGGVNEQFF	TGCAGCGTTGTAGCGGGTGGAGTCAATGAGCAGTTCTTC
TRBV29-1	NA	TRBJ2-2	NA	CSVRRVPNTGELFF	TGCAGCGTTCGTAGAGTCCCGAACACCGGGGAGCTGTTTTTT
TRBV18	NA	TRBJ2-1	NA	CASSRDKSNNEQFF	TGTGCCAGCTCTCGAGACAAGTCAAACAATGAGCAGTTCTTC
TRBV29-1	TRBD1	TRBJ2-7	NA	CSVEEGQRSSYEQYF	TGCAGCGTTGAAGAGGGACAGAGGTCTTCCTACGAGCAGTACTTC
TRBV5-1	NA	TRBJ2-1	NA	CASSTRGNEQFF	TGCGCCAGCAGCACGAGGGGAAATGAGCAGTTCTTC
TRBV19	TRBD2	TRBJ2-7	few	CASTVAGGPYEQYF	TGTGCCAGTACTGTAGCGGGAGGGCCCTACGAGCAGTACTTC
TRBV29-1	NA	TRBJ2-3	few	CSVAARSTDTQYF	TGCAGCGTGGCGGCCAGGAGCACAGATACGCAGTATTTT
TRBV7-9	NA	TRBJ1-5	few	CASSLGGVQPQHF	TGTGCCAGCAGCTTAGGGGGGGTTCAGCCCCAGCATTTT
TRBV28	NA	TRBJ2-7	NA	CASSSGTYEQYF	TGTGCCAGCAGTTCCGGAACCTACGAGCAGTACTTC
TRBV29-1	TRBD2	TRBJ2-7	few	CSVYQPGTSYSYEQYF	TGCAGCGTATACCAACCCGGGACTAGCTACTCCTACGAGCAGTACTTC
TRBV30	NA	TRBJ2-3	few	CAWRKGPSDTQYF	TGTGCCTGGAGGAAGGGACCGTCAGATACGCAGTATTTT
TRBV18	NA	TRBJ2-3	few	CASSPPPAGDTQYF	TGTGCCAGCTCACCACCGCCGGCCGGGGATACGCAGTATTTT
TRBV4-3	TRBD2	TRBJ2-1	NA	CASSQDFPLAGGSGQFF	TGCGCCAGCAGCCAAGATTTTCCCCTAGCGGGAGGATCGGGGCAGTTCTTC
TRBV29-1	NA	TRBJ2-4	few	CSVAIALAKNIQYF	TGCAGCGTTGCCATCGCGTTAGCCAAAAACATTCAGTACTTC
TRBV7-2	NA	TRBJ1-2	NA	CASSLGVYGYTF	TGTGCCAGCAGCTTAGGTGTCTATGGCTACACCTTC
TRBV7-9	NA	TRBJ2-6	few	CASSWILSGANVLTF	TGTGCCAGCAGCTGGATCCTCTCTGGGGCCAACGTCCTGACTTTC